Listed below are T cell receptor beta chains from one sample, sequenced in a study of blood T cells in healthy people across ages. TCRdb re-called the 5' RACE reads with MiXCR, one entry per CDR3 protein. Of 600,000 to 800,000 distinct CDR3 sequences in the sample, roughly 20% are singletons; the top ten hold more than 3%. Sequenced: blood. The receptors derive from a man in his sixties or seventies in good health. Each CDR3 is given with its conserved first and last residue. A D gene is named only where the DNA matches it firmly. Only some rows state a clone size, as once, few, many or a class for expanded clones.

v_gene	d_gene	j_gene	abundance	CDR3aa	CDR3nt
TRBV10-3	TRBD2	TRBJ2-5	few	CAISPPGLAGEETQYF	TGTGCCATCAGTCCCCCGGGACTAGCGGGAGAAGAGACCCAGTACTTC
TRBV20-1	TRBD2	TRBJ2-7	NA	CSALGTSGIGGEQYF	TGCAGTGCTTTAGGGACTAGCGGGATAGGGGGCGAGCAGTACTTC
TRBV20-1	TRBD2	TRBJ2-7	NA	CSAGKTSGPYEQYF	TGCAGTGCTGGGAAAACTAGCGGACCCTACGAGCAGTACTTC
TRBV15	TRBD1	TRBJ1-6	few	CATSRGDRQNSPLHF	TGTGCCACCAGCAGGGGGGACAGGCAGAATTCACCCCTCCACTTT
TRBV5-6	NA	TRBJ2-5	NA	CASSLDTGYQETQYF	TGTGCCAGCAGCTTGGATACAGGGTACCAAGAGACCCAGTACTTC
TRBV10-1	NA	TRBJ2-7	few	CASSRDGYYEQYF	TGCGCCAGCAGTCGTGACGGCTACTACGAGCAGTACTTC
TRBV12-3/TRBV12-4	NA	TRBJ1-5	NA	CASRGGGDQPQHF	TGTGCCAGCAGGGGAGGGGGGGATCAGCCCCAGCATTTT
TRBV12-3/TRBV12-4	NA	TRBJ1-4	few	CASSSLSRNGKLFF	TGTGCCAGCAGTAGCCTTTCGAGGAACGGAAAACTGTTTTTT
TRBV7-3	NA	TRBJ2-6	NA	CASSFTPRSSGANVLTF	TGTGCCAGCAGCTTTACACCCCGGTCCTCTGGGGCCAACGTCCTGACTTTC
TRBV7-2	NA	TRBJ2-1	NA	CASSLSEQFF	TGTGCCAGCAGCTTAAGTGAGCAGTTCTTC
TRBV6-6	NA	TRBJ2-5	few	CASSYVAPNGETQYF	TGTGCCAGCAGTTATGTTGCCCCGAACGGAGAGACCCAGTACTTC
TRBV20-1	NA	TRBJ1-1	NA	CSASPGPPLNTEAFF	TGCAGTGCTAGCCCCGGACCGCCCTTGAACACTGAAGCTTTCTTT
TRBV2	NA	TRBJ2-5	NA	CASTQHLGETQCF	TGTGCCAGCACTCAGCACCTGGGAGAGACCCAGTGCTTC
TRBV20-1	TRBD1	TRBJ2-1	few	CSASLGGQRYNEQFF	TGCAGTGCTAGTTTAGGGGGCCAAAGGTACAATGAGCAGTTCTTC
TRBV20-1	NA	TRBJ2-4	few	CSAQSVGKNIQYF	TGCAGTGCTCAATCGGTGGGCAAAAACATTCAGTACTTC
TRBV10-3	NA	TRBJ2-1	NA	CAIRGGNNYNEQFF	TGTGCCATCAGGGGCGGGAACAACTACAATGAGCAGTTCTTC